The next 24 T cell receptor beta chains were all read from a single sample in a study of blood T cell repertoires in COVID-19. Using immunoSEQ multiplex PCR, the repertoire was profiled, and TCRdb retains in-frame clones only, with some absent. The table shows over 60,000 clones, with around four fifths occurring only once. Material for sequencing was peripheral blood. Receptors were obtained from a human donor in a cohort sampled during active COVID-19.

The CDR3 is CASRARMHSSYEQYF. Here the CDR3 DNA reads TGTGCCAGCAGAGCGCGAATGCATTCCTCCTACGAGCAGTACTTC. This chain links TRBV27 with TRBJ2-7; D unresolved. V was clipped by 6 bases and J by 0 bases, with 15 bases between them. The CDR3 has 15 residues. Germline V CDR1 and CDR2: MNHEY, SMNVEV (reference sequence).

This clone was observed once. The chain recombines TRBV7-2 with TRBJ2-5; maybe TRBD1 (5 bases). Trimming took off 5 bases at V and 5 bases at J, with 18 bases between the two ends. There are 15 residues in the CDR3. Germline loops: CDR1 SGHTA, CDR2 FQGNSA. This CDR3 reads CASSPLGATGETQYF. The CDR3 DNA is TGTGCCAGCAGCCCCCTTGGGGCTACCGGGGAGACCCAGTACTTC.

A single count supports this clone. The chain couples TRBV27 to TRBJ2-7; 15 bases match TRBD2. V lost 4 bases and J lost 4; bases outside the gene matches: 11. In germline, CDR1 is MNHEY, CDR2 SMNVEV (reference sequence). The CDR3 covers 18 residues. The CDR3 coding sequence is TGTGCCAGCAGTTGGAATTTCCCGGGACTAGCGGGGGGTTACGAGCAGTACTTC. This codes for CASSWNFPGLAGGYEQYF.

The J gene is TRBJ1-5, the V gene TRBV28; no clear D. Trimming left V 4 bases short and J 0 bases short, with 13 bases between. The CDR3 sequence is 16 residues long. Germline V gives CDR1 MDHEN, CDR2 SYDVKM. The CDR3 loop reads CASSSGPPYSNQPQHF. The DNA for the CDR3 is TGTGCCAGCAGTTCTGGGCCACCATATAGCAATCAGCCCCAGCATTTT.

Here the CDR3 DNA reads TGTGCCAGCAGCTTTACAGGGGTTGGGGAAAAACTGTTTTTT. Encoded protein: CASSFTGVGEKLFF. The J gene is TRBJ1-4, the V gene TRBV7-9; 7 bases are shared with TRBD1. With V trimmed by 3 bases and J by 8 bases, 6 bases remained unmatched. The CDR3 covers 14 residues. The germline CDR1 and CDR2 sequences are SEHNR and FQNEAQ (reference sequence).

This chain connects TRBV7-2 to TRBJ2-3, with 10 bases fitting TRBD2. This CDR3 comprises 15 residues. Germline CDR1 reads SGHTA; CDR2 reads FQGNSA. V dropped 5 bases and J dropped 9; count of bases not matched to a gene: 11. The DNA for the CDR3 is TGTGCCAGCAGCCCCGGGTTAGCGGGGGGTCCAACGCAGTATTTT. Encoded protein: CASSPGLAGGPTQYF. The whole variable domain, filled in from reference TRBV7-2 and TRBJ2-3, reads GAGVSQSPSNKVTEKGKDVELRCDPISGHTALYWYRQSLGQGLEFLIYFQGNSAPDKSGLPSDRFSAERTGGSVSTLTIQRTQQEDSAVYLCASSPGLAGGPTQYFGPGTRLTVL.

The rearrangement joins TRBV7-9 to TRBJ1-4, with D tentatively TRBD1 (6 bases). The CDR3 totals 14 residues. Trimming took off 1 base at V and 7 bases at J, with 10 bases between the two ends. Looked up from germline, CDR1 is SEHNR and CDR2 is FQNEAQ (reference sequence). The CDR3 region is CASSLDGGGEKLFF. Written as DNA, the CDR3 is TGTGCCAGCAGCTTAGATGGGGGCGGTGAAAAACTGTTTTTT.

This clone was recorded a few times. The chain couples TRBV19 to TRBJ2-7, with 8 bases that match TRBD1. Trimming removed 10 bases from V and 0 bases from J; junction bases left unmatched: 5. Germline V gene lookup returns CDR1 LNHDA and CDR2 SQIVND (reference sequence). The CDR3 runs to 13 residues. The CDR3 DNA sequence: TGTGCCACCGGACAGGGTAGCTCCTACGAGCAGTACTTC. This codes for CATGQGSSYEQYF.

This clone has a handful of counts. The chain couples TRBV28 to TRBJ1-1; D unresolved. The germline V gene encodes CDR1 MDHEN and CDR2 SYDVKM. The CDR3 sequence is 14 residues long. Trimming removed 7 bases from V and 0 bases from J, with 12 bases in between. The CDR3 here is CASTLSRLNTEAFF. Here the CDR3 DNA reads TGTGCCAGCACCCTATCCAGGTTGAACACTGAAGCTTTCTTT.

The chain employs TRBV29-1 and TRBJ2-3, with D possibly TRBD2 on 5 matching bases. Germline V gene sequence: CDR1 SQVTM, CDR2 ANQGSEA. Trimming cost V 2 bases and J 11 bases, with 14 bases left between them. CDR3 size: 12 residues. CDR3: CSVELLRVGQYF. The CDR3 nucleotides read TGCAGCGTTGAACTCTTGCGGGTCGGGCAGTATTTT.

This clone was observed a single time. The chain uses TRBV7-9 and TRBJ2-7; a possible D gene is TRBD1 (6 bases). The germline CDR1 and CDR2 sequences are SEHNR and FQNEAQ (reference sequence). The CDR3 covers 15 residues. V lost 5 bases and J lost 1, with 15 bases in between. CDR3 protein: CASSPAFRGSYEQYF. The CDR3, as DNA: TGTGCCAGCAGCCCAGCCTTTAGGGGGTCCTACGAGCAGTACTTC.

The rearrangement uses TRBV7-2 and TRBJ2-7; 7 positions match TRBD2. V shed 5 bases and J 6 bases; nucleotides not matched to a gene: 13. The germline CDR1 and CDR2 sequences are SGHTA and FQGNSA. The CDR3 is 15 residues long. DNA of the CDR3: TGTGCCAGCAGCACAACTAGCGCTCTCTTCGGCGAGCAGTACTTC. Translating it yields CASSTTSALFGEQYF.

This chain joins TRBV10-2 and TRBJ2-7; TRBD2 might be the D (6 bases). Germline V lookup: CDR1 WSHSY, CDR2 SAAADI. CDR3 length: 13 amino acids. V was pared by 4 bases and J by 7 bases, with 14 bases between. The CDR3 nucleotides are TGCGCCAGCAGTGTAAGCGGGTTGGGGGAGCAGTACTTC. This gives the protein CASSVSGLGEQYF.

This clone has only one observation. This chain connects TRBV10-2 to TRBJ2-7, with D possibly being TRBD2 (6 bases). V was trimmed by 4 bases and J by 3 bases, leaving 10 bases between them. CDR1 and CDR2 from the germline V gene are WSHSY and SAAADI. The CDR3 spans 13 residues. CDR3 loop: CASSVGSGYEQYF. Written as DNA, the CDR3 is TGCGCCAGCAGTGTAGGTAGCGGCTACGAGCAGTACTTC.

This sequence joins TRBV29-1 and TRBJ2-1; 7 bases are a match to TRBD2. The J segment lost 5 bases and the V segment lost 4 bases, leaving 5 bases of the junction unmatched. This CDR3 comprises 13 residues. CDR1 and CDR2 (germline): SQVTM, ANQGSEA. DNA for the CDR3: TGCAGCGTTGGACTTCTAGCGGACAATGAGCAGTTCTTC. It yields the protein CSVGLLADNEQFF.

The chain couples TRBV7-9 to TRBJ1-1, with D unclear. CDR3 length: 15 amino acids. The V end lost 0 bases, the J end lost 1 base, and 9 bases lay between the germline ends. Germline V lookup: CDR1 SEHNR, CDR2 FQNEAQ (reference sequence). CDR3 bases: TGTGCCAGCAGCTTAGCGCGTGTTGAGAACACTGAAGCTTTCTTT. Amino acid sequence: CASSLARVENTEAFF.

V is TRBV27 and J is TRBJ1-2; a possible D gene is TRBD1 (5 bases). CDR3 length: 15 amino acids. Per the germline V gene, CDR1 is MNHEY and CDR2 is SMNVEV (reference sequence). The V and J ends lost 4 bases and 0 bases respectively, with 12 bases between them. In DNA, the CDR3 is TGTGCCAGCAGTTATCGACAGTCTCCTAACTATGGCTACACCTTC. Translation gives CASSYRQSPNYGYTF.

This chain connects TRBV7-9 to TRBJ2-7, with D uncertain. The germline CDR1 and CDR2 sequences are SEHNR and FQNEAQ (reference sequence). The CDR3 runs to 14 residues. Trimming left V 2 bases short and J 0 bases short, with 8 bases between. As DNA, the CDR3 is TGTGCCAGCAGCTTATCTCTGAGCTCCTACGAGCAGTACTTC. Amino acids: CASSLSLSSYEQYF. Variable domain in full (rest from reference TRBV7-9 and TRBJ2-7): DTGVSQNPRHKITKRGQNVTFRCDPISEHNRLYWYRQTLGQGPEFLTYFQNEAQLEKSRLLSDRFSAERPKGSFSTLEIQRTEQGDSAMYLCASSLSLSSYEQYFGPGTRLTVT.

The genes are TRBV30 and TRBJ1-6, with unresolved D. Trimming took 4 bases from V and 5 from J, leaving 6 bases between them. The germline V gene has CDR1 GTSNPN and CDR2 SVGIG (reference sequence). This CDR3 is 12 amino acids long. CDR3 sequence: CAWTRDNSPLHF. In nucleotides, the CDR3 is TGTGCCTGGACAAGAGATAATTCACCCCTCCACTTT.

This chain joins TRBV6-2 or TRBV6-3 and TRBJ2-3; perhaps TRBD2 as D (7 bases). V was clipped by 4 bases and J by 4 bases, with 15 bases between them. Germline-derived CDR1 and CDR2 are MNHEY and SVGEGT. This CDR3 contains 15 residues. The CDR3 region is CASSSGRGSADTQYF. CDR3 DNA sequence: TGTGCCAGCAGTTCGGGGAGGGGGAGCGCAGATACGCAGTATTTT.

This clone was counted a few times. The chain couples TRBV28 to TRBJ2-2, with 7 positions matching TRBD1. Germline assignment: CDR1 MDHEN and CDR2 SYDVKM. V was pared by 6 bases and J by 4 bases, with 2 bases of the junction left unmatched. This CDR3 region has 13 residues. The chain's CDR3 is CASRHRGTGELFF. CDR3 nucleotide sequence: TGTGCCAGCAGGCACAGGGGCACCGGGGAGCTGTTTTTT.

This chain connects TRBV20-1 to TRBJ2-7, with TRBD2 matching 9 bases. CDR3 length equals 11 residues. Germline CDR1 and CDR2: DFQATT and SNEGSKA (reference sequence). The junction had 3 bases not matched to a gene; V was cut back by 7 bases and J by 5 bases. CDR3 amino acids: CSVTSGHEQYF. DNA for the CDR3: TGCAGTGTGACTAGCGGCCACGAGCAGTACTTC.

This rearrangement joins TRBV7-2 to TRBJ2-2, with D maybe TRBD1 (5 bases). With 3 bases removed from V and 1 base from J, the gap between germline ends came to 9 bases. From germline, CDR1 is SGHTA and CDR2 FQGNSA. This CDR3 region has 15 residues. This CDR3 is CASSFQGLNTGELFF. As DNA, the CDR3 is TGTGCCAGCAGCTTTCAGGGCCTGAACACCGGGGAGCTGTTTTTT.

Written as DNA, the CDR3 is TGCAGTGCTTGTGGGGAGTCTTCCCAAGAGACCCAGTACTTC. As protein: CSACGESSQETQYF. This rearrangement joins TRBV20-1 to TRBJ2-5; maybe TRBD2 (5 bases). This CDR3 is 14 amino acids long. Germline V gives CDR1 DFQATT, CDR2 SNEGSKA (reference sequence). Trimming shortened V by 5 bases and J by 1 base, and 14 bases separated the two germline ends.